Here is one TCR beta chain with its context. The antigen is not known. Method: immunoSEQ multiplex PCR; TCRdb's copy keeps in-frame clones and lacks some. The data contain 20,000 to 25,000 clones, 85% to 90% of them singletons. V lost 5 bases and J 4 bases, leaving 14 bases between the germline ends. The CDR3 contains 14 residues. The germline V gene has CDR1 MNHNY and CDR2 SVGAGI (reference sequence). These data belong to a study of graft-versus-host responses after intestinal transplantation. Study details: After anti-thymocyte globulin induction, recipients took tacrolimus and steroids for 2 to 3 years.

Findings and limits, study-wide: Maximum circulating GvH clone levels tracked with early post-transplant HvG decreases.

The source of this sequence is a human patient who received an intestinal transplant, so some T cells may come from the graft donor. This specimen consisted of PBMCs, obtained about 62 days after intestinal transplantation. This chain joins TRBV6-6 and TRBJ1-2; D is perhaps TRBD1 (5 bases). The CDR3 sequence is CASSQPGLPYGYTF. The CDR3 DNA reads TGTGCCAGCAGTCAACCGGGGCTCCCCTATGGCTACACCTTC.